The clone carrying this T cell receptor beta chain occurred a few times. Its antigen is not identified. Germline-derived CDR1 and CDR2 are DFQATT and SNEGSKA (reference sequence). V lost 0 bases and J 3 bases, leaving 14 bases between the germline ends. This CDR3 spans 16 amino acids. The data belong to a study of CD8 T cells in ankylosing spondylitis. General study points: Relatively rare in peripheral blood, disease-linked clones were also CD8+. The study identified a TCR beta motif of several highly homologous variants that appeared characteristic of ankylosing spondylitis blood.

A single record per CDR3 protein comes from TCRdb applying MiXCR to the 5' RACE reads. Here the sample spans fewer than 500,000 distinct CDR3 sequences, 20% to 30% being singletons. Material: blood, either unsorted or a sorted T cell fraction (not recorded which). The rearrangement joins TRBV20-1 to TRBJ2-2; no reliable D call. The sequence derives from a male donor with ankylosing spondylitis. In DNA, the CDR3 is TGCAGTGCTAGAGACCCCAACTGGGTGGACACCGGGGAGCTGTTTTTT. It encodes CSARDPNWVDTGELFF.